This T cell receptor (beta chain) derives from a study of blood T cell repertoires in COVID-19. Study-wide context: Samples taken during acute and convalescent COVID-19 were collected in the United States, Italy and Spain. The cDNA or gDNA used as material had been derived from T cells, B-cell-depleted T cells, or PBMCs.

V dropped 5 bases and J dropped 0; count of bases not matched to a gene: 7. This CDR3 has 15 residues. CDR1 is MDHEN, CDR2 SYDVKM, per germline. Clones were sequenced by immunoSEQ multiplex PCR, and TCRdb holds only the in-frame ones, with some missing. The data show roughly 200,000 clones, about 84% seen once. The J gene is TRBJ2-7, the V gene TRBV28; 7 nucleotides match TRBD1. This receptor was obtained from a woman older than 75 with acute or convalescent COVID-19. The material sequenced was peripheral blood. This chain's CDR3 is CASSPGQALSYEQYF. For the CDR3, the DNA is TGTGCCAGCAGTCCCGGACAGGCCCTCTCCTACGAGCAGTACTTC. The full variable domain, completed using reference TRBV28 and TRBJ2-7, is DVKVTQSSRYLVKRTGEKVFLECVQDMDHENMFWYRQDPGLGLRLIYFSYDVKMKEKGDIPEGYSVSREKKERFSLILESASTNQTSMYLCASSPGQALSYEQYFGPGTRLTVT.